This T cell receptor (beta chain) appears in the sequencing data of a study of beta chain features in type 1 diabetes. Study in general: The study examined roughly 110,000,000 sorted cells across all samples.

The whole isolated RNA underwent reverse transcription, so sequencing captured expressed TCRB transcripts. Here immunoSEQ multiplex PCR was the method, and the copy in TCRdb shows in-frame clones only, minus some. The table records about 700,000 clones, 13% of them present only once. Purities in excess of 95% were seen in all sorted populations. In the case of this clone: Its matching antigen is unknown.

V was clipped by 4 bases and J by 6 bases, with 13 bases between them. Germline CDR1 SGHRS, CDR2 YFSETQ. The CDR3 contains 13 residues. Regarding the study as a whole: A moderate, significant TCRB CDR3 shortening appeared in type 1 diabetes across four CD4+ subsets.

The receptor was isolated from a man aged 18 to 30 with type 1 diabetes. This chain connects TRBV5-1 to TRBJ1-1, with TRBD1 as a possible D gene (5 bases). The source material was naive CD4+ T cells from blood. CDR3 sequence: CASSLEGASEAFF. The CDR3 DNA reads TGCGCCAGCAGCCTCGAAGGGGCCTCTGAAGCTTTCTTT.